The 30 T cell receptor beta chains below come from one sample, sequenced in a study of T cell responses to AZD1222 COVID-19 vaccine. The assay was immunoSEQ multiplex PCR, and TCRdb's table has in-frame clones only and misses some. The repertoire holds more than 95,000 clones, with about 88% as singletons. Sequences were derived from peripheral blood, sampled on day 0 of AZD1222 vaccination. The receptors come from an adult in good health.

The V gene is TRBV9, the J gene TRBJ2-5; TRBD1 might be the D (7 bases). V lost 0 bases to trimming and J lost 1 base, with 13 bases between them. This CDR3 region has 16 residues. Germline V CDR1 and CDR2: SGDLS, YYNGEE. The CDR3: CASSVDGGTVQETQYF. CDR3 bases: TGTGCCAGCAGCGTAGATGGGGGGACAGTCCAAGAGACCCAGTACTTC.

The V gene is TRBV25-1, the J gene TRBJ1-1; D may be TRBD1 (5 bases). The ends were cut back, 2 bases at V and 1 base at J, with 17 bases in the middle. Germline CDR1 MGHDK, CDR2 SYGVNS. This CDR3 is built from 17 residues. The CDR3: CASSERRTDNTNTEAFF. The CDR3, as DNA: TGTGCCAGCAGTGAACGGAGGACGGACAACACGAACACTGAAGCTTTCTTT.

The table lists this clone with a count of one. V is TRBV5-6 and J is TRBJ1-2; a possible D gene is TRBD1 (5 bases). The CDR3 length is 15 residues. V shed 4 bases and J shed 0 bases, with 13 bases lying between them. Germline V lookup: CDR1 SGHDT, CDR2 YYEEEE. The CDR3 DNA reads TGTGCCAGCAGCCCTAACGACAGACCTAACTATGGCTACACCTTC. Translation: CASSPNDRPNYGYTF.

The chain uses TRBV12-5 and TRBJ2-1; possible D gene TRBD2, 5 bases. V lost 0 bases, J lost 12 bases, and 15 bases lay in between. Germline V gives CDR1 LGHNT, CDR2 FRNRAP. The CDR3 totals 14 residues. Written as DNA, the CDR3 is TGTGCTAGTGGTTTGGTACCAGAATCAGCGGTGCAGTTCTTC. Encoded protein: CASGLVPESAVQFF. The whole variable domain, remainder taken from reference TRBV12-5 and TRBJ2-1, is DARVTQTPRHKVTEMGQEVTMRCQPILGHNTVFWYRQTMMQGLELLAYFRNRAPLDDSGMPKDRFSAEMPDATLATLKIQPSEPRDSAVYFCASGLVPESAVQFFGPGTRLTVL.

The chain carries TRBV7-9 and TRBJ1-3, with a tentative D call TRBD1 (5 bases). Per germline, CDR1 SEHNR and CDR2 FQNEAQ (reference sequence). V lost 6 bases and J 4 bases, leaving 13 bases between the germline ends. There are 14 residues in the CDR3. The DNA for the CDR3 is TGTGCCAGCAGACCCGACAGATCCGGAAACACCATATATTTT. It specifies CASRPDRSGNTIYF. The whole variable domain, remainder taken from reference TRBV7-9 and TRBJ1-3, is DTGVSQNPRHKITKRGQNVTFRCDPISEHNRLYWYRQTLGQGPEFLTYFQNEAQLEKSRLLSDRFSAERPKGSFSTLEIQRTEQGDSAMYLCASRPDRSGNTIYFGEGSWLTVV.

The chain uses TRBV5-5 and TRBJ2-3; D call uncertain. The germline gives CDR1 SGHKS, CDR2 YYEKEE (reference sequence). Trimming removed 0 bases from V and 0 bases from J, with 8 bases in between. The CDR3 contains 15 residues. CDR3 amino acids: CASSLVETSTDTQYF. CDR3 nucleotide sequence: TGTGCCAGCAGCTTGGTAGAAACTAGCACAGATACGCAGTATTTT.

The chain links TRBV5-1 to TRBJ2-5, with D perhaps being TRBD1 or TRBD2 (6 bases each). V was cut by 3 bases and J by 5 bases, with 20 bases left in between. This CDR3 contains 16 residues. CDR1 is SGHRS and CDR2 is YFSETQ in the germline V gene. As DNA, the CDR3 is TGCGCCAGCAGCTGGGGGGCTAAGTCTGGGTGGGAGACCCAGTACTTC. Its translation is CASSWGAKSGWETQYF.

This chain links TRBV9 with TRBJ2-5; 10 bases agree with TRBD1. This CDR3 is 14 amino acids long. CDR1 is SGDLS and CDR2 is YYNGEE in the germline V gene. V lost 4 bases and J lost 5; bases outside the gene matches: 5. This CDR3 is CASSPRQGAETQYF. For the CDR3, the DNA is TGTGCCAGCAGCCCCAGACAGGGGGCGGAGACCCAGTACTTC.

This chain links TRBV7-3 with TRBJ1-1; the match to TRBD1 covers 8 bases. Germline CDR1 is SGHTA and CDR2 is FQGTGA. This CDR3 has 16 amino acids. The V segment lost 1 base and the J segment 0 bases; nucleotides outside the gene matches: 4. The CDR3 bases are TGTGCCAGCAGCTTAAGCCCAGGGGGCTTGAACACTGAAGCTTTCTTT. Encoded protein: CASSLSPGGLNTEAFF.

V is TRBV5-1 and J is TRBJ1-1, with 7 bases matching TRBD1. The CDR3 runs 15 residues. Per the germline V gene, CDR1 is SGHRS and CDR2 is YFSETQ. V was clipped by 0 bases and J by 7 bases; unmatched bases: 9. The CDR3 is CASSLGVGGEGEAFF. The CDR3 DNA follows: TGCGCCAGCAGCTTGGGAGTAGGGGGCGAGGGTGAAGCTTTCTTT.

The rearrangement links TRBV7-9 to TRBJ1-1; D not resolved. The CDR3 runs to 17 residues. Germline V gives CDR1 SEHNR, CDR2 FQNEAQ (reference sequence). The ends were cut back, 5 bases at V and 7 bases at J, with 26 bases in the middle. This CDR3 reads CASSPPPPAEANDEAFF. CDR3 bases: TGTGCCAGCAGCCCTCCCCCACCGGCAGAGGCAAATGATGAAGCTTTCTTT.

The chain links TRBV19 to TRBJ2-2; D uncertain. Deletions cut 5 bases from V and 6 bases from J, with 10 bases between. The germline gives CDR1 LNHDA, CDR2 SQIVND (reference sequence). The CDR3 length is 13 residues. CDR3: CASSQHMAGELFF. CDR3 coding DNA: TGTGCCAGTAGTCAACACATGGCCGGGGAGCTGTTTTTT.

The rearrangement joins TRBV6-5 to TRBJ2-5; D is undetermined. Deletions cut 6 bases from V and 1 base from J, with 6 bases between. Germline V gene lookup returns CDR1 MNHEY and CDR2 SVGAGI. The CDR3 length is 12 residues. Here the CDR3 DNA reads TGTGCCAGCAGGATTGTCCAAGAGACCCAGTACTTC. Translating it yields CASRIVQETQYF.

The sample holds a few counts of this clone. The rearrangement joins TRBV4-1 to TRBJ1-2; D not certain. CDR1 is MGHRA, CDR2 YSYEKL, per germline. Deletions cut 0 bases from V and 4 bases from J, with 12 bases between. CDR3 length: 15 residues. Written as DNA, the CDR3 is TGCGCCAGCAGCCAAGATCCTGCGCGTATCTATGGCTACACCTTC. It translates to CASSQDPARIYGYTF.

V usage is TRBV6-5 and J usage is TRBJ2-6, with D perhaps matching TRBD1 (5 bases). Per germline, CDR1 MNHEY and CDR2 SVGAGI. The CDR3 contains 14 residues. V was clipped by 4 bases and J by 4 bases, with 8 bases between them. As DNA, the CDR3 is TGTGCCAGCAGTTCAGGGTACGGGGCCAACGTCCTGACTTTC. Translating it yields CASSSGYGANVLTF.

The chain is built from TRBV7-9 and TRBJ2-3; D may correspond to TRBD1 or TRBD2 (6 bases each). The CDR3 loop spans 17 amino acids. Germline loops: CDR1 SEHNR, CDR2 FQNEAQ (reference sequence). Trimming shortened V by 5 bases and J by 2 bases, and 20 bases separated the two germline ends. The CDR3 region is CASSTHSGGLYTDTQYF. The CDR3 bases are TGTGCCAGCAGCACCCACTCCGGGGGCCTATACACAGATACGCAGTATTTT.

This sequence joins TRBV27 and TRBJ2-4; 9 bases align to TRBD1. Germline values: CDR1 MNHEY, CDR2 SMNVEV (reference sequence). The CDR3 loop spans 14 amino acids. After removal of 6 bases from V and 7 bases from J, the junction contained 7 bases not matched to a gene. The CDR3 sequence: CASSRQGGWNIQYF. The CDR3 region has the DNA TGTGCCAGCAGCAGACAGGGGGGATGGAACATTCAGTACTTC.

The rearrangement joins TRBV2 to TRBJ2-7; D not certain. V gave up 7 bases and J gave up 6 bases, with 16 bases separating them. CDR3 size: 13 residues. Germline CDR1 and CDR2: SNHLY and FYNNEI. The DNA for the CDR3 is TGTGCCAGCACGCCGATTCTGGAATCCGAGCAGTACTTC. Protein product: CASTPILESEQYF.

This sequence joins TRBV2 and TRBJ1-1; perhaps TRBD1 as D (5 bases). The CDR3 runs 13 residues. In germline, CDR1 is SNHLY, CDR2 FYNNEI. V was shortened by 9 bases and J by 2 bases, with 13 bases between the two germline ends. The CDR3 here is CARNADRNTEAFF. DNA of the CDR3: TGTGCCAGAAACGCCGACAGAAACACTGAAGCTTTCTTT.

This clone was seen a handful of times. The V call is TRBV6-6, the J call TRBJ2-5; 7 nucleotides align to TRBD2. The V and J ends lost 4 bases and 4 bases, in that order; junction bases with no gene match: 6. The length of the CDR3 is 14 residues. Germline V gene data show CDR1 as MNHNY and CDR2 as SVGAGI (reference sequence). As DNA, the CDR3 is TGTGCCAGCAGTTTTGGGAGGGACCTAGAGACCCAGTACTTC. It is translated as CASSFGRDLETQYF.

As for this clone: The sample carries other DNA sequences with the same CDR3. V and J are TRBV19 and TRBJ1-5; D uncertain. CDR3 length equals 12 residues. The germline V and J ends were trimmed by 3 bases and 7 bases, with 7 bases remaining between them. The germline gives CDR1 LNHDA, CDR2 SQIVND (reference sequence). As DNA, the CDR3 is TGTGCCAGTAGTATTGGAGGGCAGCCCCAGCATTTT. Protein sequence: CASSIGGQPQHF.

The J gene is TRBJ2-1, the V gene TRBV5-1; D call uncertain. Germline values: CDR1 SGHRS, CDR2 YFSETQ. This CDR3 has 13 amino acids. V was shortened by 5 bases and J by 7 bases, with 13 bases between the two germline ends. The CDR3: CASRFGPENEQFF. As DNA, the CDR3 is TGCGCCAGCAGATTTGGCCCCGAGAATGAGCAGTTCTTC.

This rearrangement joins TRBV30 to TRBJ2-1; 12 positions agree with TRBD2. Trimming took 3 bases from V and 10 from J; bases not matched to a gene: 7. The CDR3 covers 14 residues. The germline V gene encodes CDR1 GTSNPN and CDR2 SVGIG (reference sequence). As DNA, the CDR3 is TGTGCCTGGAGAGCTAGCGGGGGGGTTGAAGAGCAGTTCTTC. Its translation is CAWRASGGVEEQFF. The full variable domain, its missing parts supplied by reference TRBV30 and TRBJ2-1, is SQTIHQWPATLVQPVGSPLSLECTVEGTSNPNLYWYRQAAGRGLQLLFYSVGIGQISSEVPQNLSASRPQDRQFILSSKKLLLSDSGFYLCAWRASGGVEEQFFGPGTRLTVL.

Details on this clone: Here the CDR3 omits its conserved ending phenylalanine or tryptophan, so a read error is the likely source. CDR3 region: CASTANPLGNSPLHL. Written as DNA, the CDR3 is TGTGCCAGCACTGCGAACCCCTTAGGAAATTCACCCCTCCACCTT. This chain uses TRBV6-5 with TRBJ1-6; D ambiguous. Germline CDR1 is MNHEY and CDR2 is SVGAGI. CDR3 size: 15 residues. V was cut by 7 bases and J by 7 bases, with 17 bases left in between.

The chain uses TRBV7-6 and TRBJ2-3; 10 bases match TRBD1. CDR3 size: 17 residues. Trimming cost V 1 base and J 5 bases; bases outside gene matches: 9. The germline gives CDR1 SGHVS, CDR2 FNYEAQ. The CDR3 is CASSLERTGGDRDTQYF. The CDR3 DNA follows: TGTGCCAGCAGCTTAGAGAGGACAGGGGGGGATAGAGATACGCAGTATTTT.

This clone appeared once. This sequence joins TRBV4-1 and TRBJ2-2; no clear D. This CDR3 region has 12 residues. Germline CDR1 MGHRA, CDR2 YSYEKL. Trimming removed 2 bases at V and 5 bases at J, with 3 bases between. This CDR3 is CASSQTTGELFF. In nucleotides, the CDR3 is TGCGCCAGCAGCCAAACAACCGGGGAGCTGTTTTTT.

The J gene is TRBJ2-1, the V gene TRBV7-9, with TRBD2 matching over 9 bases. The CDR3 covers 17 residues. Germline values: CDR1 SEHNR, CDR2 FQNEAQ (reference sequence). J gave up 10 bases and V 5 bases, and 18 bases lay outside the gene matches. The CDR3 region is CASSPRYRGGGAREQFF. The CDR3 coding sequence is TGTGCCAGCAGCCCGCGGTATCGGGGCGGGGGGGCAAGGGAGCAGTTCTTC.

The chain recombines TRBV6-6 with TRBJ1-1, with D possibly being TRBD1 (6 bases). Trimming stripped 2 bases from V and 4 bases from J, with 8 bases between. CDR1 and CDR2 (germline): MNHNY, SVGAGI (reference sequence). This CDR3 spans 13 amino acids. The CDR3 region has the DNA TGTGCCAGCAGTTACCTAGGGGGCACTGAAGCTTTCTTT. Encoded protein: CASSYLGGTEAFF.

The DNA for the CDR3 is TGTGCCAGCAGTTACTCCCCAAGCTATGGCTACACCTTC. Translation: CASSYSPSYGYTF. The chain is built from TRBV6-5 and TRBJ1-2; D gene uncertain. Per the germline V gene, CDR1 is MNHEY and CDR2 is SVGAGI. The ends were cut back, 0 bases at V and 4 bases at J, with 6 bases in the middle. This CDR3 is 13 amino acids long.

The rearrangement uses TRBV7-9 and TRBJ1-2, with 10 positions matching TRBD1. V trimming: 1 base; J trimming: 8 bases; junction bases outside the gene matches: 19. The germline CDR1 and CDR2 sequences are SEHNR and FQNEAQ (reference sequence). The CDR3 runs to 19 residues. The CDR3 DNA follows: TGTGCCAGCAGCTTAGGGAGTGGATGGGGTCTCGGACAGGGGGACGGCTACACCTTC. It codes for CASSLGSGWGLGQGDGYTF.